These 17 T cell receptor beta chains were sequenced from one sample in a study of blood T cell repertoires in COVID-19. Libraries were prepared by immunoSEQ multiplex PCR; TCRdb keeps only in-frame clonotypes and omits some of them. This sample has over 200,000 clones; around nine tenths occur once, and the top ten carry roughly 2.5%. Sequenced sample: peripheral blood. Receptor source: a woman in her fifties or sixties with acute or convalescent COVID-19.

V usage is TRBV19 and J usage is TRBJ1-2, with 11 bases matching TRBD1. Trimming at V came to 4 bases and at J to 3 bases, leaving 4 bases not matched to a gene. Germline V gives CDR1 LNHDA, CDR2 SQIVND (reference sequence). The CDR3 totals 15 residues. CDR3: CASSNPGQGDYGYTF. DNA of the CDR3: TGTGCCAGTAGTAATCCGGGACAGGGGGACTATGGCTACACCTTC. Using reference TRBV19 and TRBJ1-2 for the parts outside the CDR3, the full variable domain is DGGITQSPKYLFRKEGQNVTLSCEQNLNHDAMYWYRQDPGQGLRLIYYSQIVNDFQKGDIAEGYSVSREKKESFPLTVTSAQKNPTAFYLCASSNPGQGDYGYTFGSGTRLTVV.

The chain has TRBV4-1 and TRBJ1-5, with a tentative D call TRBD1 (6 bases). The ends were cut back, 0 bases at V and 2 bases at J, with 14 bases in the middle. The CDR3 sequence is 17 residues long. Per germline, CDR1 MGHRA and CDR2 YSYEKL. The CDR3 DNA is TGCGCCAGCAGCCAAGAAGGGGGTGTGGTTGGCAATCAGCCCCAGCATTTT. Its translation: CASSQEGGVVGNQPQHF.

The chain combines TRBV5-6 with TRBJ2-7, with D perhaps TRBD1 (6 bases). The V gene lost 5 bases and the J gene lost 4 bases, with 16 bases spanning the gap. Germline values: CDR1 SGHDT, CDR2 YYEEEE. The CDR3 length is 14 residues. DNA for the CDR3: TGTGCCAGCAGTTTTGGGGGCCTCGGGTACGAGCAGTACTTC. As protein: CASSFGGLGYEQYF.

This clone has more than one count but fewer than ten. The same CDR3 can be traced to other DNA sequences in this sample. This rearrangement joins TRBV27 to TRBJ1-5; D gene unclear. Looked up from germline, CDR1 is MNHEY and CDR2 is SMNVEV (reference sequence). V was clipped by 2 bases and J by 1 base, with 6 bases between them. The CDR3 loop spans 14 amino acids. CDR3 bases: TGTGCCAGCAGTTTAAGGGAGAGCAATCAGCCCCAGCATTTT. The encoded protein is CASSLRESNQPQHF.

The count of this clone is one. The chain is built from TRBV13 and TRBJ2-7, with unresolved D. The CDR3 extends over 11 amino acids. V lost 10 bases to trimming and J lost 5 bases, with 12 bases between them. Germline CDR1 reads PRHDT; CDR2 reads FYEKMQ (reference sequence). CDR3 sequence: CAIHAGDEQYF. In nucleotides, the CDR3 is TGTGCCATCCACGCCGGAGACGAGCAGTACTTC.

This clone was found once. The chain uses TRBV6-6 and TRBJ1-2; 7 bases are a match to TRBD1. From germline, CDR1 is MNHNY and CDR2 SVGAGI (reference sequence). J gave up 6 bases and V 2 bases, and 6 bases lay outside the gene matches. The CDR3 covers 14 residues. CDR3 DNA: TGTGCCAGCAGTTACCGGGCAGGGGGAGATGGCTACACCTTC. Translating it yields CASSYRAGGDGYTF.

This clone was picked up one time. This rearrangement joins TRBV10-1 to TRBJ1-2; no reliable D call. This CDR3 has 13 residues. Trimming removed 5 bases from V and 8 bases from J, with 15 bases in between. Germline CDR1 is WNHNN and CDR2 is SYGVQD (reference sequence). The CDR3 here is CASSPSTGRGYTF. The CDR3 region has the DNA TGCGCCAGCAGTCCATCGACGGGTCGGGGCTACACCTTC.

The V and J genes are TRBV12-3 or TRBV12-4 and TRBJ1-2; no reliable D call. The length of the CDR3 is 13 residues. V dropped 8 bases and J dropped 4 bases, with 14 bases sitting between them. CDR3 protein: CASRPRVGYGYTF. The CDR3 coding sequence is TGTGCCAGCCGACCGAGGGTTGGCTATGGCTACACCTTC.

The chain carries TRBV18 and TRBJ1-6; 11 nucleotides align to TRBD1. Per germline, CDR1 KGHSH and CDR2 LQKENI. The V gene end was trimmed by 0 bases and the J gene end by 7 bases; junction bases not matched to a gene: 5. The CDR3 runs to 17 residues. The CDR3 DNA sequence: TGTGCCAGCTCACCACCGCTTGGGACAGGGGGAAATTCACCCCTCCACTTT. Translated, it gives CASSPPLGTGGNSPLHF.

The CDR3: CASSPQLGPQDEQFF. In DNA form, the CDR3 reads TGTGCCAGCTCACCACAATTAGGCCCCCAGGATGAGCAGTTCTTC. The genes are TRBV18 and TRBJ2-1; no definite D call. Germline assignment: CDR1 KGHSH and CDR2 LQKENI. The CDR3 is 15 amino acids. V was shortened by 1 base and J by 8 bases, with 15 bases between the two germline ends.

The table lists this clone with a count of one. This chain joins TRBV5-1 and TRBJ2-5; a weak D match, TRBD2 (5 bases). The CDR3 has 15 amino acids. CDR1 is SGHRS, CDR2 YFSETQ, per germline. The germline V and J ends were trimmed by 5 bases and 0 bases, with 14 bases remaining between them. Here the CDR3 DNA reads TGCGCCAGCAGAGAGGGTGCAAGGTACCAAGAGACCCAGTACTTC. Translated: CASREGARYQETQYF. The full variable domain, in which reference TRBV5-1 and TRBJ2-5 provide the parts outside the CDR3, is KAGVTQTPRYLIKTRGQQVTLSCSPISGHRSVSWYQQTPGQGLQFLFEYFSETQRNKGNFPGRFSGRQFSNSRSEMNVSTLELGDSALYLCASREGARYQETQYFGPGTRLLVL.

The V gene is TRBV6-5, the J gene TRBJ1-1; D remains unclear. Looked up from germline, CDR1 is MNHEY and CDR2 is SVGAGI. The CDR3 length is 14 residues. Trimming removed 2 bases at V and 6 bases at J, with 13 bases between. The CDR3 here is CASSYEFLSAEAFF. In DNA form, the CDR3 reads TGTGCCAGCAGTTACGAGTTCTTGAGCGCTGAAGCTTTCTTT.

Regarding this clone: The same CDR3 arises from other DNA sequences in this sample as well. The CDR3 loop is CASSLGGTENQPQHF. The CDR3 nucleotides are TGCGCCAGCAGCTTGGGGGGGACAGAAAATCAGCCCCAGCATTTT. V usage is TRBV5-1 and J usage is TRBJ1-5; 7 bases are shared with TRBD1. CDR1 is SGHRS and CDR2 is YFSETQ in the germline V gene. The CDR3 consists of 15 residues. The V gene end was trimmed by 0 bases and the J gene end by 4 bases; junction bases not matched to a gene: 4.

The chain combines TRBV29-1 with TRBJ1-2; 7 bases fit TRBD1. The CDR3 totals 15 residues. Germline trimming cut 2 bases from V and 3 bases from J; bases unmatched to any gene: 9. The germline CDR1 and CDR2 sequences are SQVTM and ANQGSEA. The CDR3 DNA is TGCAGCGTTGAATCCCTACAGGGGTCGGACTATGGCTACACCTTC. This gives the protein CSVESLQGSDYGYTF.

This rearrangement joins TRBV30 to TRBJ1-1; D is possibly TRBD1 (5 bases). Germline CDR1 GTSNPN, CDR2 SVGIG (reference sequence). The CDR3 spans 15 residues. V was clipped by 0 bases and J by 0 bases, with 11 bases between them. The DNA of the CDR3 is TGTGCCTGGAGTGTATTTGGGGCCCTGAACACTGAAGCTTTCTTT. Amino acids: CAWSVFGALNTEAFF.

V gene TRBV29-1 combines with J gene TRBJ2-7; 11 bases line up with TRBD1. The germline V gene encodes CDR1 SQVTM and CDR2 ANQGSEA. The CDR3 spans 14 residues. With V trimmed by 4 bases and J by 4 bases, 6 bases remained unmatched. The CDR3 protein is CSVVSGTGGYEQYF. CDR3 nucleotides: TGCAGCGTTGTGTCCGGGACAGGGGGTTACGAGCAGTACTTC.

The gene calls are TRBV27 and TRBJ1-3; TRBD1 matches 7 bases. The J segment lost 0 bases and the V segment lost 3 bases, leaving 11 bases of the junction unmatched. Germline V gives CDR1 MNHEY, CDR2 SMNVEV (reference sequence). This CDR3 is 18 amino acids long. This CDR3 is CASSFFKPGQSSGNTIYF. As DNA, the CDR3 is TGTGCCAGCAGTTTCTTTAAACCGGGACAGAGCTCTGGAAACACCATATATTTT.